The 31 T cell receptor beta chains given below trace back to one sample, sequenced in a study of cytomegalovirus exposure and HLA in healthy donors. 13 Jbeta primers and 60 Vbeta primers were used for the PCR. This table comes from immunoSEQ multiplex PCR, and its TCRdb copy is limited to in-frame clones, with some not included. This repertoire shows about 200,000 clones, 70% to 80% found once; its top ten account for roughly 16%. Input material: PBMCs. Receptors originate from a man aged 40-50 years in good health and CMV-seronegative.

The rearrangement uses TRBV29-1 and TRBJ1-1, with TRBD1 identical over 8 bases. V lost 5 bases and J lost 5; bases outside the gene matches: 4. The CDR3 runs 12 residues. Germline values: CDR1 SQVTM, CDR2 ANQGSEA. The CDR3 protein is CSVHRGRTEAFF. CDR3 coding DNA: TGCAGCGTTCACAGGGGGAGGACTGAAGCTTTCTTT.

The chain recombines TRBV28 with TRBJ2-7; D ambiguous. CDR3 length: 14 residues. The germline V gene has CDR1 MDHEN and CDR2 SYDVKM. The V gene lost 4 bases and the J gene lost 3 bases, with 13 bases spanning the gap. The CDR3 region is CASSSAGSNYEQYF. The CDR3 bases are TGTGCCAGCAGTTCAGCCGGGTCTAACTACGAGCAGTACTTC.

The chain has TRBV15 and TRBJ1-4; no firm D call. The germline gives CDR1 LNHNV, CDR2 YYDKDF (reference sequence). The CDR3 has 13 amino acids. V lost 8 bases and J lost 8, with 15 bases in between. CDR3 region: CATGRRAGEKLFF. CDR3 sequence (DNA): TGTGCCACCGGTAGGAGGGCAGGCGAAAAACTGTTTTTT.

This clone was counted ten times or more. V is TRBV5-8 and J is TRBJ1-4; unclear D gene. This CDR3 is built from 12 residues. Germline lookup yields CDR1 SGHTS and CDR2 YDEGEE. With 4 bases removed from V and 4 bases from J, the gap between germline ends came to 5 bases. The chain's CDR3 is CASSRSNEKLFF. CDR3 DNA sequence: TGTGCCAGCAGCCGGAGTAATGAAAAACTGTTTTTT.

The chain couples TRBV9 to TRBJ1-2; a weak D match, TRBD1 (6 bases). V was trimmed by 3 bases and J by 4 bases, leaving 22 bases between them. The germline gives CDR1 SGDLS, CDR2 YYNGEE. The CDR3 is 17 residues long. The CDR3 nucleotides are TGTGCCAGCAGCGCCGTGCTTGGGGGCCGCCTCGCCTATGGCTACACCTTC. The encoded protein is CASSAVLGGRLAYGYTF.

In its sample, this clone was seen a few times. This sequence joins TRBV6-6 and TRBJ2-7; TRBD1 agrees at 9 bases. J gave up 6 bases and V 0 bases, and 6 bases lay outside the gene matches. The germline gives CDR1 MNHNY, CDR2 SVGAGI (reference sequence). CDR3 size: 15 residues. The CDR3: CASSYSRTGVGEQYF. DNA of the CDR3: TGTGCCAGCAGTTACTCGAGGACAGGGGTAGGCGAGCAGTACTTC.

This CDR3 reads CASSPQASGASTDTQYF. CDR3 sequence (DNA): TGTGCCAGCTCACCACAGGCTAGCGGGGCTAGCACAGATACGCAGTATTTT. V and J are TRBV18 and TRBJ2-3, with 9 bases identical to TRBD2. Germline CDR1 is KGHSH and CDR2 is LQKENI. CDR3 length: 17 residues. J gave up 0 bases and V 1 base, and 5 bases lay outside the gene matches.

The chain is built from TRBV6-6 and TRBJ2-7; D is undetermined. Germline CDR1 is MNHNY and CDR2 is SVGAGI (reference sequence). The length of the CDR3 is 14 residues. The germline V and J ends were trimmed by 6 bases and 2 bases, with 14 bases remaining between them. CDR3 loop: CASSPFGATYEQYF. The CDR3 nucleotides read TGTGCCAGCAGCCCTTTTGGAGCGACCTACGAGCAGTACTTC.

This clone occurred once. The chain couples TRBV7-2 to TRBJ2-3, with 7 bases that match TRBD2. This CDR3 has 16 residues. CDR1 SGHTA and CDR2 FQGNSA come from the germline V gene. Germline trimming cut 5 bases from V and 0 bases from J; bases unmatched to any gene: 8. The CDR3 reads CASSRGRDLSTDTQYF. CDR3 nucleotides: TGTGCCAGCAGCCGGGGGAGGGACCTAAGCACAGATACGCAGTATTTT.

J is TRBJ2-6 and V is TRBV7-6; unclear D gene. The V and J ends lost 1 base and 4 bases respectively, with 11 bases between them. The CDR3 length is 16 residues. Germline CDR1 SGHVS, CDR2 FNYEAQ. CDR3 bases: TGTGCCAGCAGCTTAGGGGCTTTGATGGGGGCCAACGTCCTGACTTTC. Protein: CASSLGALMGANVLTF.

The chain recombines TRBV28 with TRBJ2-5, with D hard to call. The V end lost 3 bases, the J end lost 0 bases, and 8 bases lay between the germline ends. The length of the CDR3 is 14 residues. Looked up from germline, CDR1 is MDHEN and CDR2 is SYDVKM. CDR3: CASSFPTNQETQYF. The CDR3 nucleotides read TGTGCCAGCAGTTTCCCAACAAACCAAGAGACCCAGTACTTC.

V is TRBV10-3 and J is TRBJ1-1; 7 nucleotides match TRBD1. This CDR3 comprises 16 residues. Germline V gives CDR1 ENHRY, CDR2 SYGVKD. The ends lost 2 bases at V and 5 bases at J; junction bases unmatched: 11. The CDR3 DNA reads TGTGCCATCAGTGAGCCGACCACAGGGGTCAGAACTGAAGCTTTCTTT. Protein: CAISEPTTGVRTEAFF.

The chain links TRBV7-3 to TRBJ1-2, with 11 bases matching TRBD1. Germline V gene data show CDR1 as SGHTA and CDR2 as FQGTGA. The ends lost 5 bases at V and 4 bases at J; junction bases unmatched: 9. The CDR3 is 16 residues long. CDR3 nucleotides: TGTGCCAGCAGCCAATCGGACAGGGGGCGACTCTATGGCTACACCTTC. The encoded protein is CASSQSDRGRLYGYTF.

This chain links TRBV7-2 with TRBJ2-1; D is possibly TRBD2 (6 bases). The CDR3 contains 13 residues. Germline assignment: CDR1 SGHTA and CDR2 FQGNSA. V was pared by 6 bases and J by 9 bases, with 15 bases between. CDR3 nucleotides: TGTGCCAGCAGACCGACTAGTATGGGTGAGCAGTTCTTC. This translates into CASRPTSMGEQFF.

The chain uses TRBV7-9 and TRBJ2-1, with 14 nucleotides matching TRBD2. Germline V gene data show CDR1 as SEHNR and CDR2 as FQNEAQ (reference sequence). Germline trimming cut 4 bases from V and 2 bases from J; bases unmatched to any gene: 4. The CDR3 runs 17 residues. CDR3 sequence: CASSWPTSGGAYNEQFF. CDR3 coding DNA: TGTGCCAGCAGCTGGCCGACTAGCGGGGGGGCCTACAATGAGCAGTTCTTC.

CDR3 DNA sequence: TGTGCCAGCAGTCATTTGTTGTCATTCTCCTACAATGAGCAGTTCTTC. Translation gives CASSHLLSFSYNEQFF. The chain carries TRBV27 and TRBJ2-1; unclear D gene. V lost 5 bases, J lost 0 bases, and 14 bases lay in between. CDR1 MNHEY and CDR2 SMNVEV come from the germline V gene (reference sequence). This CDR3 spans 16 amino acids.

In this sample, this clone turned up a few times. The chain couples TRBV6-5 to TRBJ1-2; a weak D match, TRBD1 (6 bases). From germline, CDR1 is MNHEY and CDR2 SVGAGI. With 5 bases removed from V and 8 bases from J, the gap between germline ends came to 21 bases. CDR3 length: 15 amino acids. The DNA for the CDR3 is TGTGCCAGCAGTCTCGGACAGAGCCGGGTGGGGGGCTACACCTTC. Translated, it gives CASSLGQSRVGGYTF.

In its sample, this clone was seen a few times. The gene calls are TRBV27 and TRBJ1-5; no definite D call. CDR3 length: 17 residues. V lost 1 base, J lost 5 bases, and 18 bases lay in between. CDR1 is MNHEY, CDR2 SMNVEV, per germline (reference sequence). The CDR3 nucleotides are TGTGCCAGCAGTTTATATGGTGTTGGAGCCACTTATCAGCCCCAGCATTTT. Translating it yields CASSLYGVGATYQPQHF.

V is TRBV5-1 and J is TRBJ2-5, with TRBD1 matching 8 bases. After removal of 1 base from V and 3 bases from J, the junction contained 5 bases not matched to a gene. Germline lookup yields CDR1 SGHRS and CDR2 YFSETQ. The CDR3 contains 15 residues. The CDR3 reads CASSLRGQGKETQYF. The CDR3 nucleotides are TGCGCCAGCAGCTTGAGAGGACAGGGTAAAGAGACCCAGTACTTC.

J is TRBJ1-1 and V is TRBV6-6; 10 nucleotides line up with TRBD1. This CDR3 region has 13 residues. Germline-derived CDR1 and CDR2 are MNHNY and SVGAGI (reference sequence). J gave up 10 bases and V 6 bases, and 8 bases lay outside the gene matches. The CDR3 here is CASSVPGTGVAFF. The CDR3 DNA is TGTGCCAGCAGCGTCCCCGGGACAGGGGTAGCTTTCTTT.

The chain recombines TRBV7-7 with TRBJ2-7, with 10 bases that match TRBD2. The germline V gene has CDR1 SSHAT and CDR2 FNYEAQ (reference sequence). This CDR3 has 16 amino acids. J was trimmed by 0 bases and V by 6 bases; bases with no gene match: 8. The CDR3 nucleotides are TGTGCCAGCAGTCCAGAATTAGCGGGAGGCTCCTACGAGCAGTACTTC. Translated: CASSPELAGGSYEQYF.

This chain uses TRBV4-2 with TRBJ1-4, with a tentative D call TRBD1 (5 bases). Trimming took 1 base from V and 8 from J, leaving 14 bases between them. The CDR3 contains 15 residues. Germline V gene sequence: CDR1 LGHNA, CDR2 YNFKEQ. This chain's CDR3 is CASSQVGHAGEKLFF. CDR3 sequence (DNA): TGTGCCAGCAGCCAAGTGGGTCATGCAGGGGAAAAACTGTTTTTT.

The genes are TRBV5-1 and TRBJ1-3; TRBD1 aligns across 7 bases. The junction had 7 bases not matched to a gene; V was cut back by 0 bases and J by 4 bases. Germline CDR1 is SGHRS and CDR2 is YFSETQ. The CDR3 spans 16 residues. The CDR3 DNA reads TGCGCCAGCAGCTTGGAGGCGACAGGGAGGGGAAACACCATATATTTT. Translated: CASSLEATGRGNTIYF.

The rearrangement links TRBV7-9 to TRBJ1-5, with D unresolved. In germline, CDR1 is SEHNR, CDR2 FQNEAQ (reference sequence). Trimming removed 6 bases at V and 7 bases at J, with 16 bases between. The CDR3 totals 14 residues. The CDR3 DNA reads TGTGCCAGCAGAGAGGCGGGAGCGGGGCAGCCCCAGCATTTT. Its protein is CASREAGAGQPQHF.

The V gene is TRBV7-3, the J gene TRBJ1-1; tentative D call: TRBD1 (6 bases). The germline CDR1 and CDR2 sequences are SGHTA and FQGTGA. Trimming removed 5 bases from V and 2 bases from J, with 15 bases in between. The CDR3 contains 15 residues. CDR3 in amino acids: CASSIQGLGNTEAFF. The DNA of the CDR3 is TGTGCCAGCAGCATACAGGGATTAGGAAACACTGAAGCTTTCTTT.

The rearrangement joins TRBV10-1 to TRBJ2-3; D remains ambiguous. Trimming shortened V by 6 bases and J by 5 bases, and 6 bases separated the two germline ends. Germline CDR1 is WNHNN and CDR2 is SYGVQD (reference sequence). The CDR3 spans 11 residues. The CDR3 protein is CASSQEDTQYF. CDR3 sequence (DNA): TGCGCCAGCAGCCAGGAAGATACGCAGTATTTT.

The chain uses TRBV2 and TRBJ1-4, with 7 bases aligning to TRBD1. V shed 4 bases and J 8 bases; nucleotides not matched to a gene: 10. The CDR3 totals 15 residues. From germline, CDR1 is SNHLY and CDR2 FYNNEI. Written as DNA, the CDR3 is TGTGCCAGCAGTGTAACAGGGGTAGAGGGGGAAAAACTGTTTTTT. Its translation is CASSVTGVEGEKLFF.

This clone occurred once. The chain links TRBV7-9 to TRBJ2-7, with D tentatively TRBD1 (5 bases). This CDR3 region has 13 residues. V was trimmed by 5 bases and J by 3 bases, leaving 11 bases between them. The germline V gene has CDR1 SEHNR and CDR2 FQNEAQ (reference sequence). CDR3 sequence reads: CASSIQDIYEQYF. CDR3 sequence (DNA): TGTGCCAGCAGCATACAGGATATCTACGAGCAGTACTTC.

This clone was counted only a few times. This chain links TRBV27 with TRBJ2-1, with D possibly matching TRBD2 (5 bases). CDR3 size: 13 residues. With 6 bases removed from V and 1 base from J, the gap between germline ends came to 7 bases. Germline V CDR1 and CDR2: MNHEY, SMNVEV (reference sequence). The CDR3 reads CASRWTSYNEQFF. Written as DNA, the CDR3 is TGTGCCAGCAGATGGACTTCCTACAATGAGCAGTTCTTC.

The genes are TRBV29-1 and TRBJ2-5, with 13 bases aligning to TRBD2. CDR1 is SQVTM, CDR2 ANQGSEA, per germline. This CDR3 has 14 residues. J lost 4 bases, V lost 7 bases, and 6 bases had no gene match. The CDR3 region has the DNA TGCAGCGCCAAAGGACTAGCGGGGGTAGAGACCCAGTACTTC. Translated: CSAKGLAGVETQYF.

The rearrangement joins TRBV9 to TRBJ2-3, with TRBD2 matching over 8 bases. V lost 0 bases, J lost 1 base, and 4 bases stayed unmatched. CDR1 is SGDLS and CDR2 is YYNGEE in the germline V gene. The CDR3 contains 16 residues. CDR3: CASSVGDSGGTDTQYF. CDR3 in DNA: TGTGCCAGCAGCGTAGGAGATAGCGGGGGCACAGATACGCAGTATTTT.